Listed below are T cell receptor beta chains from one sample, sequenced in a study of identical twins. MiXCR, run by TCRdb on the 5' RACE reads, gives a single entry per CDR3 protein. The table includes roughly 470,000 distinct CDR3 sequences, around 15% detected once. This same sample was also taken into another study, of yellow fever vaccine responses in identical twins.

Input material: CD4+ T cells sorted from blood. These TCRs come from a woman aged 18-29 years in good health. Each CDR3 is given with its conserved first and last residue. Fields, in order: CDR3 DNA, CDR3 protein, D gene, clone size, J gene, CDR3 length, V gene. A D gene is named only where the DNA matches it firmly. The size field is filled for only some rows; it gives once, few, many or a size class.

CDR3 DNA: TGTGCCACCAGCAGAGTAACAGAGACCCAGTACTTC
CDR3 protein: CATSRVTETQYF
D gene: NA
clone size: few
J gene: TRBJ2-5
CDR3 length: 12
V gene: TRBV15

CDR3 DNA: TGTGCCAGCAGTTACTCGATAATACTCAGGTGGACGATGAACACTGAAGCTTTCTTT
CDR3 protein: CASSYSIILRWTMNTEAFF
D gene: NA
clone size: NA
J gene: TRBJ1-1
CDR3 length: 19
V gene: TRBV6-5

CDR3 DNA: TGCAGCGTTGGCCACGGGACAGGGGCCGAGCAGTACTTC
CDR3 protein: CSVGHGTGAEQYF
D gene: TRBD1
clone size: many
J gene: TRBJ2-7
CDR3 length: 13
V gene: TRBV29-1

CDR3 DNA: TGTGCCAGCAGTTTGGAAGTAGCGTTGAATGAGCAGTTCTTC
CDR3 protein: CASSLEVALNEQFF
D gene: NA
clone size: NA
J gene: TRBJ2-1
CDR3 length: 14
V gene: TRBV12-3/TRBV12-4

CDR3 DNA: TGTGCCAGCCGATGGGGGTGGAAAGAGACCCAGTACTTC
CDR3 protein: CASRWGWKETQYF
D gene: NA
clone size: few
J gene: TRBJ2-5
CDR3 length: 13
V gene: TRBV21-1

CDR3 DNA: TGTGCCAGCTCACCACCGAGTCTAGCGGGGCCCTACGAGCAGTACTTC
CDR3 protein: CASSPPSLAGPYEQYF
D gene: TRBD2
clone size: few
J gene: TRBJ2-7
CDR3 length: 16
V gene: TRBV18

CDR3 DNA: TGTGCCACCTCCAGGGGGTACCAAGAGACCCAGTACTTC
CDR3 protein: CATSRGYQETQYF
D gene: TRBD1
clone size: few
J gene: TRBJ2-5
CDR3 length: 13
V gene: TRBV7-9

CDR3 DNA: TGTGCCAGCAGGGGATGGGGGGGTCGCGAGCAGTACTTC
CDR3 protein: CASRGWGGREQYF
D gene: TRBD2
clone size: NA
J gene: TRBJ2-7
CDR3 length: 13
V gene: TRBV12-3/TRBV12-4

CDR3 DNA: TGCGCCAGCAGCCGAAGCGGGGGGGCCGACGATGAGCAGTTCTTC
CDR3 protein: CASSRSGGADDEQFF
D gene: TRBD2
clone size: NA
J gene: TRBJ2-1
CDR3 length: 15
V gene: TRBV5-1

CDR3 DNA: TGTGCCAGCAGCCCTTTAGCGGGAGCTCGGACCTACGAGCAGTACTTC
CDR3 protein: CASSPLAGARTYEQYF
D gene: TRBD2
clone size: few
J gene: TRBJ2-7
CDR3 length: 16
V gene: TRBV7-2

CDR3 DNA: TGCAGTGCTAGAGAAGGGACACTCCACGAGCAGTACTTC
CDR3 protein: CSAREGTLHEQYF
D gene: NA
clone size: few
J gene: TRBJ2-7
CDR3 length: 13
V gene: TRBV20-1

CDR3 DNA: TGCAGTGCTAGAGACGGCCGGGGGAGGCAAGAGACCCAGTACTTC
CDR3 protein: CSARDGRGRQETQYF
D gene: NA
clone size: NA
J gene: TRBJ2-5
CDR3 length: 15
V gene: TRBV20-1

CDR3 DNA: TGTGCCAGCAGTTACGCGGGGGGCGGGGAGCTGTTTTTT
CDR3 protein: CASSYAGGGELFF
D gene: TRBD2
clone size: NA
J gene: TRBJ2-2
CDR3 length: 13
V gene: TRBV6-5

CDR3 DNA: TGTGCCAGCTCACGAGGACAGGAACCGGCCTACGAGCAGTACTTC
CDR3 protein: CASSRGQEPAYEQYF
D gene: TRBD1
clone size: NA
J gene: TRBJ2-7
CDR3 length: 15
V gene: TRBV18

CDR3 DNA: TGTGCCAGCAGTGAATGGGGCCCGGGGTTCGGAGGGCTCCAAGAGACCCAGTACTTC
CDR3 protein: CASSEWGPGFGGLQETQYF
D gene: NA
clone size: NA
J gene: TRBJ2-5
CDR3 length: 19
V gene: TRBV25-1

CDR3 DNA: TGCAGTGCGAGGGACAGGGGGCTGGGCGGCTACACCTTC
CDR3 protein: CSARDRGLGGYTF
D gene: TRBD1
clone size: few
J gene: TRBJ1-2
CDR3 length: 13
V gene: TRBV20-1

CDR3 DNA: TGCAGTGCTAGACCGGGGCACGAGCAGTACTTC
CDR3 protein: CSARPGHEQYF
D gene: NA
clone size: NA
J gene: TRBJ2-7
CDR3 length: 11
V gene: TRBV20-1

CDR3 DNA: TGTGCCAGCAGGGGGACAGGGGTTTGGAGCAATCAGCCCCAGCATTTT
CDR3 protein: CASRGTGVWSNQPQHF
D gene: TRBD1
clone size: NA
J gene: TRBJ1-5
CDR3 length: 16
V gene: TRBV6-1

CDR3 DNA: TGTGCCAGCAGCTCCAGGGGGTGGCAGGGCCCTTACAATGAGCAGTTCTTC
CDR3 protein: CASSSRGWQGPYNEQFF
D gene: TRBD1
clone size: many
J gene: TRBJ2-1
CDR3 length: 17
V gene: TRBV7-6

CDR3 DNA: TGTGCCAGCAGCGTTGGACTAGCGGGCTCGCACGAGCAGTACTTC
CDR3 protein: CASSVGLAGSHEQYF
D gene: TRBD2
clone size: NA
J gene: TRBJ2-7
CDR3 length: 15
V gene: TRBV9

CDR3 DNA: TGCAGCGTCCGGCGTGGGGAGACCCAGTACTTC
CDR3 protein: CSVRRGETQYF
D gene: NA
clone size: few
J gene: TRBJ2-5
CDR3 length: 11
V gene: TRBV29-1

CDR3 DNA: TGTGCCAGCGGACCGCTTCCCCTCCACTTT
CDR3 protein: CASGPLPLHF
D gene: NA
clone size: NA
J gene: TRBJ1-6
CDR3 length: 10
V gene: TRBV6-5

CDR3 DNA: TGCAGTGCTCTGGGACTAGAAGACTACGAGCAGTACTTC
CDR3 protein: CSALGLEDYEQYF
D gene: TRBD2
clone size: NA
J gene: TRBJ2-7
CDR3 length: 13
V gene: TRBV20-1

CDR3 DNA: TGCAGTGCTAGATCGGGGCCCGTCACAGATACGCAGTATTTT
CDR3 protein: CSARSGPVTDTQYF
D gene: NA
clone size: NA
J gene: TRBJ2-3
CDR3 length: 14
V gene: TRBV20-1

CDR3 DNA: TGTGCCAGCAGTCTGGACTTGACCGGGGAGCTGTTTTTT
CDR3 protein: CASSLDLTGELFF
D gene: NA
clone size: many
J gene: TRBJ2-2
CDR3 length: 13
V gene: TRBV12-3/TRBV12-4

CDR3 DNA: TGTGCCAGCACCCTCACTAGCGGGGGCTACACCGGGGAGCTGTTTTTT
CDR3 protein: CASTLTSGGYTGELFF
D gene: TRBD2
clone size: NA
J gene: TRBJ2-2
CDR3 length: 16
V gene: TRBV12-3/TRBV12-4

CDR3 DNA: TGCGCCAGCAGCGAGAATGCAGGGCTTACCAAAAACATTCAGTACTTC
CDR3 protein: CASSENAGLTKNIQYF
D gene: NA
clone size: NA
J gene: TRBJ2-4
CDR3 length: 16
V gene: TRBV5-1

CDR3 DNA: TGTGCCAGCAGGTTGGACAGGGGTTTTGGACGCACCGGGGAGCTGTTTTTT
CDR3 protein: CASRLDRGFGRTGELFF
D gene: TRBD1
clone size: few
J gene: TRBJ2-2
CDR3 length: 17
V gene: TRBV5-6

CDR3 DNA: TGCGCCAGCAGCGAAGGTGGAGGCACCGGGGAGCTGTTTTTT
CDR3 protein: CASSEGGGTGELFF
D gene: NA
clone size: many
J gene: TRBJ2-2
CDR3 length: 14
V gene: TRBV5-1

CDR3 DNA: TGCAGTGCTACAGGGGGATATAGCAATCAGCCCCAGCATTTT
CDR3 protein: CSATGGYSNQPQHF
D gene: TRBD1
clone size: few
J gene: TRBJ1-5
CDR3 length: 14
V gene: TRBV20-1

CDR3 DNA: TGTGCCAGCAGCTTACCTGGACAGGAGCAGCCCCAGCATTTT
CDR3 protein: CASSLPGQEQPQHF
D gene: TRBD1
clone size: few
J gene: TRBJ1-5
CDR3 length: 14
V gene: TRBV7-2